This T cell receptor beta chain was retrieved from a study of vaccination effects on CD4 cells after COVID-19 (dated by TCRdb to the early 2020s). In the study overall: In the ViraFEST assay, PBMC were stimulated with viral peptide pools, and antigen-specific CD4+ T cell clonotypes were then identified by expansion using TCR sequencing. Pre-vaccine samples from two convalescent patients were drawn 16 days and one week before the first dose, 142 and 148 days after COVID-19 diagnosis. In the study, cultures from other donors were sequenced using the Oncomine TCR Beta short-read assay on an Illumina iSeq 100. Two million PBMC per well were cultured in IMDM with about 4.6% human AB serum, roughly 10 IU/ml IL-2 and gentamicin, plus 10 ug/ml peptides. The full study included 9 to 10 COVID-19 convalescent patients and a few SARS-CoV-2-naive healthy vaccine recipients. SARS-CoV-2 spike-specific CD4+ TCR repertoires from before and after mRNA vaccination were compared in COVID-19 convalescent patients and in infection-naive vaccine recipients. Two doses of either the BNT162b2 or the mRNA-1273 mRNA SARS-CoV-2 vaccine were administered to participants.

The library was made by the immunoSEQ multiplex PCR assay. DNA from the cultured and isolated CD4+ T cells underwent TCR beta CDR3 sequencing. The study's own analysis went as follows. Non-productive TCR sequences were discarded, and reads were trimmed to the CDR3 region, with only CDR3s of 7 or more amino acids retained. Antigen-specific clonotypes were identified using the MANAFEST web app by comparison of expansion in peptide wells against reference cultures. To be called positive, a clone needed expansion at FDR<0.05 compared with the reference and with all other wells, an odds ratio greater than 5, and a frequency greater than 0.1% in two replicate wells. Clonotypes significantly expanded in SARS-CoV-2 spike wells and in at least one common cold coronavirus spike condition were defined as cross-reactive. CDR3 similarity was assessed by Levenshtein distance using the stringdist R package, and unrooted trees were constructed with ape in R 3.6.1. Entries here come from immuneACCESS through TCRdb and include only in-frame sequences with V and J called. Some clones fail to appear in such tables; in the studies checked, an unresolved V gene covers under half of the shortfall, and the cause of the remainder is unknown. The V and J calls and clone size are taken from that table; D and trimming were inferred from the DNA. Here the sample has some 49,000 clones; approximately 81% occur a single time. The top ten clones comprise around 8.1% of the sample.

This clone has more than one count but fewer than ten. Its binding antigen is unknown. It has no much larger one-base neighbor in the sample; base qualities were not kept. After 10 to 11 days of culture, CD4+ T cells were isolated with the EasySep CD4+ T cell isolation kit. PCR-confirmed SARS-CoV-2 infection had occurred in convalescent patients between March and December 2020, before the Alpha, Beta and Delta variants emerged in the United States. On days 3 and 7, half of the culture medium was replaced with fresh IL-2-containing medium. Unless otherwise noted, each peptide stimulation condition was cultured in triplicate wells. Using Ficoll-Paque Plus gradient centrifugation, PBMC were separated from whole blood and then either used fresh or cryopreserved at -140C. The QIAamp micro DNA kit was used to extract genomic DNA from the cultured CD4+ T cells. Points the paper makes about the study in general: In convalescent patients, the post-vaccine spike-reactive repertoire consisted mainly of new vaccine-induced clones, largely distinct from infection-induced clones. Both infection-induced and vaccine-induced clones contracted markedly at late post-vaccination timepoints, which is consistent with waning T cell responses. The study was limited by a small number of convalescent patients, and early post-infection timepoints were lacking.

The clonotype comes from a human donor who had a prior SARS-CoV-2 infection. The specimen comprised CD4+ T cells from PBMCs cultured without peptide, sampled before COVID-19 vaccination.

The DNA is as follows: TGTGCCAGCAGCCAAGATAGGGGGGGTGGAGTATGGGAGACCCAGTACTTC. Translation gives CASSQDRGGGVWETQYF. In this chain, TRBV3-1 (or the pseudogene TRBV3-2) is recombined with TRBJ2-5; the D gene is perhaps TRBD2, from 7 matching bases. V is pared back by 0 bases and J by 5 bases, with 19 bases lying between the germline termini. Via the germline V gene (reference sequence), CDR1 is LGHDT and CDR2 YNNKEL. The CDR3 sequence holds 17 residues, the cysteine and phenylalanine included. Here the CDR3 DNA is all that survives: 51 bases in frame from base 1.